This T cell receptor beta chain came from a study of immune evolution from preneoplasia to lung adenocarcinoma. The germline V gene encodes CDR1 ENHRY and CDR2 SYGVKD. The CDR3 sequence is 15 residues long. Trimming pared 3 bases from V and 2 bases from J, leaving 13 bases between. Notes on this clone: What it binds is unknown.

After pathologic assessment, macro-dissection selected premalignant or tumor cells for extraction. Study outcomes and limitations: Normal lung had highest clonality; later lesions appeared denser, more diverse. Compared with EGFR-mutant or double wild-type lesions, KRAS-mutant nodules were more clonal.

The repertoire was sequenced with immunoSEQ multiplex PCR; TCRdb's copy has only in-frame clones and lacks some. The table has roughly 7,000 clones, around 80% seen once. The sequence came from a person aged 40 to 50 with lung adenocarcinoma. The gene calls are TRBV10-3 and TRBJ2-5; D is perhaps TRBD1 (6 bases). The sequenced material came from FFPE invasive lung adenocarcinoma tissue. The CDR3 DNA reads TGTGCCATCAGTGATGTCGGGACAAATCAAGAGACCCAGTACTTC. It specifies CAISDVGTNQETQYF.